This TCR beta chain was identified during a study of identical twins. Notes on the study in general: Abundant cord blood beta clonotypes carried fewer insertions; memory repertoires showed none. Conclusions leaned on cross-sectional statistical analysis and did not track the same donors over time. Shared out-of-frame alpha sequences (those common to twins) showed excess low generation probability.

This CDR3 region has 15 residues. Germline values: CDR1 SEHNR, CDR2 FQNEAQ (reference sequence). J gave up 6 bases and V 3 bases, and 4 bases lay outside the gene matches. Unique molecular identifiers were present on the cDNA, which also gained a universal primer site by template switching. TCRdb re-called the 5' RACE reads through MiXCR, storing one row per CDR3 protein. There are roughly 290,000 distinct CDR3 sequences in the sample; roughly 8.6% occur only once, and approximately 6.6% lies in the top ten. This clonotype occurred a few times. The antigen remains unidentified. These same records also appear under a second study, on yellow fever vaccine responses in identical twins.

The sample comprised CD8+ T cells sorted from blood. The V and J genes are TRBV7-9 and TRBJ2-1, with 11 bases lining up with TRBD1. The TCR originated in a woman aged 18-30 years in good health. The CDR3 sequence is CASSFGQGAFNEQFF. The CDR3 nucleotides read TGTGCCAGCAGCTTCGGACAGGGGGCCTTCAATGAGCAGTTCTTC.